One sample yielded the 23 T cell receptor beta chains listed below, sequenced in a study of lymphopenia after photon versus proton radiotherapy. The assay was immunoSEQ multiplex PCR, and TCRdb's table has in-frame clones only and misses some. Here the sample spans about 50,000 clones, more than 70% being singletons. The source material was peripheral blood, sampled from a patient treated with photon-based radiotherapy. The receptors originated from a man aged 50-59 years with gastric cancer.

The V call is TRBV5-1, the J call TRBJ2-7, with 7 nucleotides matching TRBD1. The V gene end was trimmed by 0 bases and the J gene end by 5 bases; junction bases not matched to a gene: 14. The V gene's germline CDR1 is SGHRS and CDR2 YFSETQ. The CDR3 spans 17 residues. CDR3 sequence (DNA): TGCGCCAGCAGCTTGGCCAAGTCCACAGGGGTCATCAACGAGCAGTACTTC. Its translation is CASSLAKSTGVINEQYF.

The V gene is TRBV7-9, the J gene TRBJ2-3, with D unclear. This CDR3 has 14 amino acids. Germline V gives CDR1 SEHNR, CDR2 FQNEAQ (reference sequence). V was trimmed by 4 bases and J by 4 bases, leaving 12 bases between them. DNA of the CDR3: TGTGCCAGCAGCTCCCCGCGGATTTCAGATACGCAGTATTTT. Protein: CASSSPRISDTQYF.

This chain links TRBV27 with TRBJ2-3, with D unresolved. Germline loops: CDR1 MNHEY, CDR2 SMNVEV (reference sequence). The CDR3 runs 14 residues. With 3 bases removed from V and 4 bases from J, the gap between germline ends came to 11 bases. The CDR3 sequence is CASSFLGGADTQYF. The CDR3 DNA reads as TGTGCCAGCAGTTTCCTGGGTGGGGCAGATACGCAGTATTTT.

This chain uses TRBV6-1 with TRBJ2-7; 7 bases agree with TRBD1. Germline loops: CDR1 MNHNS, CDR2 SASEGT. This CDR3 has 15 amino acids. Trimming removed 4 bases from V and 1 base from J; junction bases left unmatched: 7. CDR3 in DNA: TGTGCCAGCAGTGGCCTGGACAGGAGGTCCTACGAGCAGTACTTC. It encodes CASSGLDRRSYEQYF.

The CDR3 bases are TGTGCCAGCAGCTCTAGTTGGGAAAAACTGTTTTTT. Its protein product is CASSSSWEKLFF. The chain recombines TRBV28 with TRBJ1-4; no clear D. V was pared by 6 bases and J by 8 bases, with 10 bases between. This CDR3 is 12 amino acids long. In germline, CDR1 is MDHEN, CDR2 SYDVKM.

V usage is TRBV30 and J usage is TRBJ2-7, with D maybe TRBD2 (10 bases). V lost 3 bases and J 3 bases, leaving 24 bases between the germline ends. The CDR3 contains 17 residues. Germline lookup yields CDR1 GTSNPN and CDR2 SVGIG (reference sequence). The CDR3 sequence: CAWRNRGLASGSYEQYF. For the CDR3, the DNA is TGTGCCTGGAGGAACAGGGGGCTGGCTAGCGGGAGCTACGAGCAGTACTTC.

The rearrangement uses TRBV6-5 and TRBJ2-2, with 11 positions matching TRBD1. Germline V CDR1 and CDR2: MNHEY, SVGAGI. With 8 bases clipped from V and 4 bases from J, the junction kept 3 bases outside the gene matches. The CDR3 length is 14 residues. CDR3 sequence reads: CASGDRGFTGELFF. CDR3 nucleotide sequence: TGTGCCAGCGGGGACAGGGGGTTCACCGGGGAGCTGTTTTTT.

The V call is TRBV28, the J call TRBJ2-2; TRBD2 aligns across 13 bases. The CDR3 loop spans 16 amino acids. V lost 6 bases and J lost 6; bases outside the gene matches: 7. Germline lookup yields CDR1 MDHEN and CDR2 SYDVKM. This CDR3 reads CASSLLTSGRAGELFF. DNA of the CDR3: TGTGCCAGCAGCCTCCTAACTAGCGGGAGGGCCGGGGAGCTGTTTTTT. Filled out from reference TRBV28 and TRBJ2-2, the complete variable domain reads DVKVTQSSRYLVKRTGEKVFLECVQDMDHENMFWYRQDPGLGLRLIYFSYDVKMKEKGDIPEGYSVSREKKERFSLILESASTNQTSMYLCASSLLTSGRAGELFFGEGSRLTVL.

The chain recombines TRBV28 with TRBJ1-4, with D perhaps matching TRBD1 (5 bases). This CDR3 contains 14 residues. The germline V gene encodes CDR1 MDHEN and CDR2 SYDVKM. V was pared by 7 bases and J by 7 bases, with 16 bases between. The CDR3 DNA sequence: TGTGCCAGCATTCCTGCGGGGCAAAGTGAAAAACTGTTTTTT. The encoded protein is CASIPAGQSEKLFF.

This chain links TRBV5-5 with TRBJ1-2; the D is unclear. Germline V gene lookup returns CDR1 SGHKS and CDR2 YYEKEE (reference sequence). V lost 4 bases and J 6 bases, leaving 16 bases between the germline ends. The CDR3 runs to 14 residues. CDR3 in DNA: TGTGCCAGCAGCCCCAACAGCCCCGAGGATGGCTACACCTTC. This translates into CASSPNSPEDGYTF. The whole variable domain, filled in from reference TRBV5-5 and TRBJ1-2, reads DAGVTQSPTHLIKTRGQQVTLRCSPISGHKSVSWYQQVLGQGPQFIFQYYEKEERGRGNFPDRFSARQFPNYSSELNVNALLLGDSALYLCASSPNSPEDGYTFGSGTRLTVV.

The V gene is TRBV5-1, the J gene TRBJ2-7; perhaps D is TRBD1 or TRBD2 (5 bases each). The CDR3 has 14 amino acids. Germline CDR1 SGHRS, CDR2 YFSETQ. The V end was cut by 4 bases, the J end by 0 bases, with 11 bases between. The chain's CDR3 is CASSVTGASYEQYF. The CDR3 DNA follows: TGCGCCAGCAGCGTCACCGGGGCCTCCTACGAGCAGTACTTC.

The chain links TRBV7-9 to TRBJ1-4, with D unclear. The V end was cut by 5 bases, the J end by 7 bases, with 14 bases between. The CDR3 sequence is 14 residues long. The germline V gene encodes CDR1 SEHNR and CDR2 FQNEAQ (reference sequence). CDR3 DNA sequence: TGTGCCAGCAGCCCAGAGCACGAGGGTGAAAAACTGTTTTTT. Translated, it gives CASSPEHEGEKLFF.

V and J are TRBV27 and TRBJ2-3; D is perhaps TRBD2 (6 bases). The CDR3 extends over 15 amino acids. CDR1 MNHEY and CDR2 SMNVEV come from the germline V gene (reference sequence). Between the trimmed V and J ends, which lost 7 bases and 4 bases, there was a span of 18 bases. The CDR3 sequence: CASKEEGGPPDTQYF. In DNA form, the CDR3 reads TGTGCCAGCAAAGAGGAGGGCGGCCCCCCAGATACGCAGTATTTT.

Only a few counts were recorded for this clone. This sequence joins TRBV19 and TRBJ1-1; D is undetermined. The CDR3 consists of 14 residues. Per germline, CDR1 LNHDA and CDR2 SQIVND (reference sequence). V was pared by 3 bases and J by 1 base, with 9 bases between. As DNA, the CDR3 is TGTGCCAGTAGTATCAGCTTCGAGAACACTGAAGCTTTCTTT. It codes for CASSISFENTEAFF.

The chain combines TRBV6-5 with TRBJ2-1; D possibly corresponds to TRBD2 (6 bases). CDR3 size: 11 residues. The germline V gene encodes CDR1 MNHEY and CDR2 SVGAGI. V lost 11 bases, J lost 8 bases, and 13 bases lay in between. The CDR3 DNA sequence: TGTGCCTCACTGCAGCGGGATGAGCAGTTCTTC. This sequence encodes CASLQRDEQFF.

V usage is TRBV5-1 and J usage is TRBJ1-1; TRBD1 matches 11 bases. This CDR3 has 18 amino acids. Germline V gene data show CDR1 as SGHRS and CDR2 as YFSETQ. J gave up 0 bases and V 0 bases, and 7 bases lay outside the gene matches. CDR3 protein: CASSLGTGGRVLNTEAFF. CDR3 sequence (DNA): TGCGCCAGCAGCTTGGGGACAGGGGGCAGAGTGTTGAACACTGAAGCTTTCTTT.

This clone has only one observation. The genes are TRBV7-8 and TRBJ1-3; D remains unclear. Trimming took off 5 bases at V and 0 bases at J, with 5 bases between the two ends. This CDR3 contains 13 residues. Germline V gives CDR1 SGHVS, CDR2 FQNEAQ. The CDR3 reads CASSRGSGNTIYF. DNA of the CDR3: TGTGCCAGCAGCCGGGGCTCTGGAAACACCATATATTTT.

The genes are TRBV9 and TRBJ2-1, with TRBD2 matching 14 bases. CDR1 SGDLS and CDR2 YYNGEE come from the germline V gene. V dropped 1 base and J dropped 7; count of bases not matched to a gene: 4. The CDR3 has 16 amino acids. CDR3 sequence reads: CASSVTGTSGRNEQFF. In DNA form, the CDR3 reads TGTGCCAGCAGCGTAACGGGGACTAGCGGGAGAAATGAGCAGTTCTTC.

The chain carries TRBV18 and TRBJ2-3; tentatively, D is TRBD1 (8 bases). CDR3 length equals 17 residues. V was pared by 3 bases and J by 1 base, with 17 bases between. Germline values: CDR1 KGHSH, CDR2 LQKENI. This chain's CDR3 is CASSPGGTGGGTDTQYF. The CDR3 bases are TGTGCCAGCTCACCGGGAGGGACAGGAGGTGGCACAGATACGCAGTATTTT. Drawing the rest from reference TRBV18 and TRBJ2-3, the complete variable domain is NAGVMQNPRHLVRRRGQEARLRCSPMKGHSHVYWYRQLPEEGLKFMVYLQKENIIDESGMPKERFSAEFPKEGPSILRIQQVVRGDSAAYFCASSPGGTGGGTDTQYFGPGTRLTVL.

The count of this clone is one. At one end, the junction sequence differs from germline, possibly due to a read error. This chain joins TRBV2 and TRBJ2-2; TRBD2 aligns across 7 bases. The CDR3 covers 15 residues. From germline, CDR1 is SNHLY and CDR2 FYNNEI. The CDR3 spells CASSERSGNPGELFF. DNA for the CDR3: TGTGCCAGCAGTGAAAGAAGCGGGAACCCCGGGGAGCTGTTTTTT.

The J gene is TRBJ2-2, the V gene TRBV11-2, with D unresolved. Germline assignment: CDR1 SGHAT and CDR2 FQNNGV. V was shortened by 1 base and J by 0 bases, with 3 bases between the two germline ends. This CDR3 contains 14 residues. Here the CDR3 DNA reads TGTGCCAGCAGCTTAGGGGCGAACACCGGGGAGCTGTTTTTT. Its protein is CASSLGANTGELFF.

The chain combines TRBV29-1 with TRBJ2-1; 9 bases are a match to TRBD2. The germline gives CDR1 SQVTM, CDR2 ANQGSEA. V trimming: 7 bases; J trimming: 8 bases; junction bases outside the gene matches: 6. The CDR3 sequence is 12 residues long. The CDR3 spells CSGGAGGYEQFF. The CDR3 DNA sequence: TGCAGCGGGGGAGCGGGAGGCTATGAGCAGTTCTTC.

The V gene is TRBV28, the J gene TRBJ1-4; 8 bases match TRBD1. The CDR3 is 15 residues long. V shed 5 bases and J 6 bases; nucleotides not matched to a gene: 8. Germline-derived CDR1 and CDR2 are MDHEN and SYDVKM. The CDR3 loop reads CASSLQGASDEKLFF. DNA of the CDR3: TGTGCCAGCAGTCTCCAGGGGGCCTCGGATGAAAAACTGTTTTTT.